This T cell receptor beta chain was sequenced for a study of T cells in Graves' hyperthyroidism and ophthalmopathy (dated by TCRdb to the late 2010s). Regarding the complete study: Peripheral blood samples were taken at the time of initial diagnosis, prior to any treatment. To identify distinguishing TCR V-J signatures, a discovery cohort of 100 patients was used, comprising 40 to 45 with Graves' ophthalmopathy and some 60 with stable Graves' hyperthyroidism. Whether ophthalmopathy could be predicted prospectively was tested in an independent validation cohort made up of roughly 20 hyperthyroidism patients plus 17 patients who later progressed to ophthalmopathy. The approximately 98 discovery patients were randomly divided into training and test sets at a 7:3 ratio. Thyroid tissue and blood T-cell repertoires from about six Graves' hyperthyroidism patients were also compared in the study. After sampling, hyperthyroidism patients received methimazole starting at 30 mg daily, and ophthalmopathy patients received high-dose intravenous methylprednisolone. The paper reports TCR Vbeta CDR3 sequencing of roughly 140 peripheral blood samples: around 41 ophthalmopathy, approximately 74 hyperthyroidism and 17 progressor patients. Study-wide findings and limitations: In validation, the model predicted progression to ophthalmopathy a median of 6.5 months before onset, with roughly 70% sensitivity and around 76% specificity. Most expanded thyroid clonotypes (frequency above 0.001) were also detected in blood, a finding suggesting that blood repertoires may reflect thyroid immune responses. No statistical method was used to fix the sample size in advance, and group allocation was not hidden from the investigators. In cross-validation, a model built on a 13 V-J signature told ophthalmopathy apart from stable hyperthyroidism with approximately 91% sensitivity and roughly 81% specificity, and in testing the same model reached 80%/75%.

Trimming at the junction amounts to 4 bases on V and 5 bases on J, and the germline ends lie 17 bases apart. CDR1 is given as LGHDT and CDR2 as YNNKEL, both from the germline V gene (reference sequence). The CDR3 spans 15 residues, from the cysteine through the phenylalanine. The kept DNA is CDR3 alone, 45 bases in frame from the first base. Points on this clonotype: It lacks a known antigen. This could be a read error, since a much larger clone is one nucleotide away.

TCR beta CDR3 regions were amplified from RNA transcripts. The first round of RT-PCR for the TCR CDR3 was performed with the HTBI primer set and the Qiagen OneStep RT-PCR kit. Libraries were constructed in a second round of multiplex PCR, after which size selection and purification were carried out. Libraries were sequenced paired-end with 100 bp reads on an Illumina HiSeq2000. The authors' analysis ran thus. SOAPnuke was used to process the raw data, removing reads that contained adapters or uncalled bases, had a mean Phred below 15, or lacked an exact match to the constant primer or identifier. High-quality paired reads were merged using COPE v1.2.5, and each unique nucleotide sequence was defined as a clonotype. MiTCR v1.1 was used to align the clonotypes against IMGT TRBV, TRBD and TRBJ reference segments. The analysis included only V-J combinations with a frequency above 0.0001, which together covered 98% to 99.2% of the repertoires. A TCS score was defined as the ratio of F50 (clonal expansion) to E x V (chaos), with BLOSUM62-based TCRdist applied between CDR3 peptides within each V-J. Welch's t-statistics and random forest reduced just over 500 V-J features to 10 to 15, which were used in a naive Bayes classifier (R e1071). TCRdb handled the public reads itself, with Q25 trimming in fastp and clone calling in MiXCR, and kept productive beta chains. When rows share a CDR3 protein, they turn into one entry using the most common DNA and genes. What appears here as the V and J calls and clone size reflects TCRdb's work, not the paper's. The sample table shows some 550,000 distinct CDR3 sequences, and more than 15% are seen once. The biggest ten clones account for around 3.3% of the sample.

Ophthalmopathy patients had moderately to severely active disease, with a Clinical Activity Score of 3 or more, a NOSPECS grade of 4 or more, and a disease duration of less than 3 months. Patients with uncontrolled infections, other autoimmune diseases, pregnancy or lactation were excluded. Diagnoses were established on the basis of clinical symptoms, serum thyroxine and TRAb, thyroid ultrasound, and orbital computed tomography. PBMCs were isolated from 7.5 to 10 ml of fresh peripheral blood by Ficoll-Paque density gradient centrifugation. Total RNA was extracted with Trizol reagent, and quality was checked on an Agilent 2100 Bioanalyzer.

The chain couples TRBV3-1 to TRBJ1-1; possibly the D gene is TRBD1, per 5 matching bases. Sample: blood. This receptor was taken from a woman aged 40 to 49 with Graves' ophthalmopathy. The bases read TGTGCCAGCAGCCTGGACGGGGGGGTAGGTACTGAAGCTTTCTTT. This sequence encodes CASSLDGGVGTEAFF.